The 18 T cell receptor beta chains given below trace back to one sample, sequenced in a study of shared clonotypes between healthy human individuals. TCRdb's table, derived via immunoSEQ multiplex PCR, lists solely in-frame clones and lacks some. The table includes about 340,000 clones, about 73% detected once. The sample comprised memory CD4+ T cells sorted from blood. Documented subset: CD45RA-negative fraction. Receptor source: a man aged 30 to 45 in good health.

The V gene is TRBV5-5, the J gene TRBJ2-5; no clear D gene. Germline CDR1 reads SGHKS; CDR2 reads YYEKEE (reference sequence). This CDR3 contains 12 residues. Trimming removed 1 base at V and 9 bases at J, with 10 bases between. CDR3 DNA: TGTGCCAGCAGCTTGTTGGGTGAGGCCCAGTACTTC. It specifies CASSLLGEAQYF.

The sample holds one count of this clone. The chain has TRBV28 and TRBJ2-5; D tentatively reads TRBD1 or TRBD2 (6 bases each). The V and J ends lost 6 bases and 4 bases respectively, with 27 bases between them. This CDR3 is 18 amino acids long. Germline V gene lookup returns CDR1 MDHEN and CDR2 SYDVKM. The CDR3 nucleotides are TGTGCCAGCAGGGCGAGGGGGGTCCGACGCCATAGCGGAGAGACCCAGTACTTC. Translation gives CASRARGVRRHSGETQYF.

The CDR3 loop is CASSLPLAGRRSYNEQFF. Written as DNA, the CDR3 is TGTGCCAGCAGCTTACCACTAGCGGGGAGGCGCTCCTACAATGAGCAGTTCTTC. The J gene is TRBJ2-1, the V gene TRBV7-6, with TRBD2 identical over 10 bases. The CDR3 has 18 amino acids. V lost 2 bases to trimming and J lost 0 bases; unmatched junction nucleotides: 7. Germline loops: CDR1 SGHVS, CDR2 FNYEAQ.

This clone was seen many times. The chain employs TRBV6-1 and TRBJ2-7; a weak D match, TRBD1 (5 bases). CDR1 is MNHNS and CDR2 is SASEGT in the germline V gene. V lost 2 bases and J lost 2, with 7 bases in between. The CDR3 spans 13 residues. The CDR3 DNA reads TGTGCCAGCAGTGAAAGACAGACCTACGAGCAGTACTTC. This codes for CASSERQTYEQYF.

The rearrangement links TRBV20-1 to TRBJ1-4; D unclear. The CDR3 contains 11 residues. Deletions cut 5 bases from V and 11 bases from J, with 12 bases between. Germline V CDR1 and CDR2: DFQATT, SNEGSKA (reference sequence). CDR3: CSAADGGKLFF. The DNA of the CDR3 is TGCAGTGCTGCGGACGGCGGGAAACTGTTTTTT.

This chain uses TRBV12-5 with TRBJ2-3; 9 bases are a match to TRBD1. V lost 8 bases to trimming and J lost 2 bases; unmatched junction nucleotides: 11. The CDR3 covers 16 residues. Germline V gene sequence: CDR1 LGHNT, CDR2 FRNRAP. CDR3 in amino acids: CASPRPGQGPTDTQYF. For the CDR3, the DNA is TGTGCTAGTCCTCGGCCGGGACAGGGACCCACAGATACGCAGTATTTT.

The chain recombines TRBV5-1 with TRBJ2-7, with D unresolved. Trimming removed 0 bases at V and 3 bases at J, with 4 bases between. Germline-derived CDR1 and CDR2 are SGHRS and YFSETQ. This CDR3 is built from 12 residues. The CDR3 DNA reads TGCGCCAGCAGCTTGGAGCGCTACGAGCAGTACTTC. Translation: CASSLERYEQYF.

This chain joins TRBV7-2 and TRBJ2-7; tentatively, D is TRBD2 (6 bases). The V and J ends lost 3 bases and 5 bases respectively, with 17 bases between them. The CDR3 spans 15 residues. Germline assignment: CDR1 SGHTA and CDR2 FQGNSA. CDR3 region: CASSFMGGGGDEQYF. In nucleotides, the CDR3 is TGTGCCAGCAGCTTTATGGGGGGTGGTGGAGACGAGCAGTACTTC. Full variable domain (outside the CDR3, taken from reference TRBV7-2 and TRBJ2-7): GAGVSQSPSNKVTEKGKDVELRCDPISGHTALYWYRQSLGQGLEFLIYFQGNSAPDKSGLPSDRFSAERTGGSVSTLTIQRTQQEDSAVYLCASSFMGGGGDEQYFGPGTRLTVT.

This clone was counted a single time. The chain carries TRBV29-1 and TRBJ2-2, with TRBD1 as a possible D gene (6 bases). CDR3 length equals 14 residues. Germline V gives CDR1 SQVTM, CDR2 ANQGSEA. V lost 6 bases, J lost 5 bases, and 16 bases lay in between. The CDR3 here is CSVSQGSSTGELFF. As DNA, the CDR3 is TGCAGCGTCTCACAGGGATCGAGTACCGGGGAGCTGTTTTTT.

The chain recombines TRBV4-2 with TRBJ2-5; weak D call: TRBD2 (5 bases). CDR1 and CDR2 (germline): LGHNA, YNFKEQ. Deletions cut 0 bases from V and 5 bases from J, with 10 bases between. CDR3 length: 14 residues. The CDR3 region is CASSQEASFETQYF. As DNA, the CDR3 is TGTGCCAGCAGCCAAGAGGCTAGCTTTGAGACCCAGTACTTC.

The V and J genes are TRBV28 and TRBJ2-7; no reliable D call. CDR1 is MDHEN and CDR2 is SYDVKM in the germline V gene. Trimming left V 7 bases short and J 5 bases short, with 18 bases between. The CDR3 contains 14 residues. The CDR3 spells CASIPSGSRDEQYF. CDR3 sequence (DNA): TGTGCCAGCATCCCCTCGGGTTCCCGCGACGAGCAGTACTTC.

This chain uses TRBV19 with TRBJ2-7, with no clear D. Trimming removed 4 bases from V and 5 bases from J, with 12 bases in between. The germline gives CDR1 LNHDA, CDR2 SQIVND (reference sequence). The CDR3 extends over 13 amino acids. This CDR3 is CASSRGRPDEQYF. CDR3 DNA sequence: TGTGCCAGTAGTAGAGGCAGGCCGGACGAGCAGTACTTC.

The chain has TRBV7-9 and TRBJ2-6; D gene uncertain. The V end was cut by 1 base, the J end by 0 bases, with 1 base between. Looked up from germline, CDR1 is SEHNR and CDR2 is FQNEAQ (reference sequence). The CDR3 runs 14 residues. This CDR3 reads CASSLGSGANVLTF. The CDR3 DNA is TGTGCCAGCAGCTTAGGCTCTGGGGCCAACGTCCTGACTTTC. The full variable domain, its missing parts supplied by reference TRBV7-9 and TRBJ2-6, is DTGVSQNPRHKITKRGQNVTFRCDPISEHNRLYWYRQTLGQGPEFLTYFQNEAQLEKSRLLSDRFSAERPKGSFSTLEIQRTEQGDSAMYLCASSLGSGANVLTFGAGSRLTVL.

Regarding this clone: This may be a read error, as it is one base from a much larger clone. The sample contains more than one DNA sequence encoding this CDR3. This chain connects TRBV5-4 to TRBJ2-2; 7 bases match TRBD1. The CDR3 spans 15 residues. Germline lookup yields CDR1 SGHNT and CDR2 YYREEE (reference sequence). V was pared by 0 bases and J by 1 base, with 0 bases of the junction left unmatched. The CDR3 loop is CASSLGQGNTGELFF. In nucleotides, the CDR3 is TGTGCCAGCAGCTTGGGACAGGGGAACACCGGGGAGCTGTTTTTT.

The chain couples TRBV7-9 to TRBJ1-5; TRBD1 is a possible D gene (5 bases). V shed 3 bases and J shed 0 bases, with 15 bases lying between them. The CDR3 consists of 17 residues. Per germline, CDR1 SEHNR and CDR2 FQNEAQ (reference sequence). The CDR3 region is CASSLGDGTYSNQPQHF. Written as DNA, the CDR3 is TGTGCCAGCAGCTTGGGGGACGGAACATATAGCAATCAGCCCCAGCATTTT.

J is TRBJ1-1 and V is TRBV20-1; no definite D call. The CDR3 is made up of 11 amino acids. The germline V gene encodes CDR1 DFQATT and CDR2 SNEGSKA (reference sequence). The germline V and J ends were trimmed by 1 base and 7 bases, with 7 bases remaining between them. In nucleotides, the CDR3 is TGCAGTGCTAGAGGGAAGGGTGAAGCTTTCTTT. It specifies CSARGKGEAFF.

Comment on this clone: The junction departs from germline at one end; a sequencing error may be responsible. The gene calls are TRBV19 and TRBJ2-4, with D perhaps matching TRBD1 or TRBD2 (5 bases each). The CDR3 covers 12 residues. Germline values: CDR1 LNHDA, CDR2 SQIVND (reference sequence). The CDR3 loop is CASSTLAGWRNF. CDR3 in DNA: TGTGCCAGTAGTACCCTTGCAGGGTGGAGGAACTTC.

This chain uses TRBV7-2 with TRBJ2-1; D possibly corresponds to TRBD2 (6 bases). Germline loops: CDR1 SGHTA, CDR2 FQGNSA. V lost 2 bases and J lost 7, with 9 bases in between. This CDR3 is built from 13 residues. The CDR3 reads CASSLPSENEQFF. The CDR3 nucleotides are TGTGCCAGCAGCTTACCTAGCGAGAATGAGCAGTTCTTC.